What follows is one T cell receptor beta chain and its context. The data derive from a study of blood T cell repertoires in COVID-19. Study in general: COVID-19 samples, acute and convalescent, were from the United States, Italy and Spain. From T cells, B-cell-depleted T cells, or PBMCs came the material, which was cDNA or gDNA.

In the original workflow: Reference gene primer amplification in the assay estimated nucleated cell counts. Clones were read by immunoSEQ multiplex PCR, and TCRdb kept only the in-frame ones, dropping some. The DNA was the basis for D and trimming; V, J and clone size are from that table. The data show approximately 220,000 clones, 75% to 90% seen once. Trimming cost V 4 bases and J 4 bases, with 14 bases left between them. Germline assignment: CDR1 PRHDT and CDR2 FYEKMQ (reference sequence). The CDR3 contains 14 residues. Each participant's cohort was designated according to participant-reported clinical history.

Specimen: PBMCs or T cells enriched from blood (not recorded which). V usage is TRBV13 and J usage is TRBJ2-7; D might be TRBD1 (6 bases). This sequence originates from a woman aged 18-30 years in a cohort exposed to, infected with or recovered from COVID-19 (not recorded which). CDR3: CASSSTGKRYEQYF. The CDR3 region has the DNA TGTGCCAGCAGCTCTACAGGGAAACGGTACGAGCAGTACTTC.